This T cell receptor beta chain emerged from a study of PD-1 blockade in classical Hodgkin lymphoma. Study-wide background: Intravenous nivolumab at 3 mg/kg was given to patients every 2 weeks. Study findings and constraints: CD8+ TCR diversity did not rise significantly by C4D1, unlike CD4+. Sources of repertoire differences remain undefined, possibly disease activity or prior therapy.

With respect to this clone: Its target is unknown.

V was pared by 2 bases and J by 1 base, with 4 bases of the junction left unmatched. Germline V gene lookup returns CDR1 MNHEY and CDR2 SVGAGI. CDR3 length: 15 residues. In every patient, relapse followed autologous stem cell transplantation, while exposure to brentuximab vedotin differed. Clones were sequenced by immunoSEQ multiplex PCR, and TCRdb holds only the in-frame ones, with some missing. The table lists 66,000 or so clones, about two thirds of them singletons, with approximately 9.9% in the top ten. The sequencing here drew on peripheral blood mononuclear cells (PBMCs), taken before the second cycle of nivolumab. The clonotype comes from a human donor with classical Hodgkin lymphoma. The chain uses TRBV6-5 and TRBJ2-7; 8 bases line up with TRBD1. The CDR3 sequence is CASSYRDRSSYEQYF. In DNA, the CDR3 is TGTGCCAGCAGTTACCGGGACAGGAGTTCCTACGAGCAGTACTTC.